This T cell receptor beta chain was captured by sequencing in a study of metastatic and nonmetastatic thyroid tumors. Overall study context: For malignant and benign thyroid patients, tumor or nodule tissue and blood were the sources whose repertoires were compared. The study, taken as a whole, reports: According to reports, the diversity of TCR beta was significantly higher in malignant thyroid tumors than in benign nodules, and this held in both blood and tumor samples.

In the original workflow: Variation in CDR3 across clinicopathological groups served as the basis for constructing a distant-metastasis classifier in papillary thyroid cancer. TCRdb re-called the PCR reads with MiXCR. V and J calls and clone size were set by TCRdb, not the authors. The sample includes tens of thousands of clones, 24% of them seen just once. Worth noting for this clone: Its antigen remains unknown. A much bigger clone sits one base away, suggesting this may be a read error. Different DNA sequences within this sample yield the same CDR3.

This CDR3 has 12 amino acids. The germline V gene encodes CDR1 DFQATT and CDR2 SNEGSKA (reference sequence). V was trimmed by 0 bases and J by 15 bases, leaving 15 bases between them. Ahead of thyroid surgery, no patient had received treatment of any kind. The sample consisted of blood. The receptor comes from a male donor with papillary thyroid cancer or a benign thyroid nodule (not recorded which). Some clones in this sample may be carry-over from other donors' samples. This chain uses TRBV20-1 with TRBJ2-1; D may be TRBD2 (5 bases). The chain's CDR3 is CSARDKPSQVFF. CDR3 DNA sequence: TGCAGTGCTAGAGATAAACCTAGCCAAGTGTTCTTC.